A selection of T cell receptor beta chains follows, all from one sample in a study of OX40 agonist ivuxolimab in advanced cancers. The table came from immunoSEQ multiplex PCR; TCRdb's copy has only in-frame clones and leaves some out. The profile covers about 41,000 clones, with approximately 75% appearing a single time and 2.6% taken by the ten largest. The sequences come from CD4+ or CD8+ T cells sorted from blood, collected in a trial of the OX40 agonist ivuxolimab. The source of these receptors is an adult with an advanced solid tumor such as melanoma, head and neck, liver or kidney cancer. Each CDR3 is given with its conserved first and last residue. Fields, in order: D gene, V gene, clone size, J gene, CDR3 DNA, CDR3 protein. The D gene is left open where the match is weak. Where a row states a size, it is once, few, many or the class of an expanded clone; other rows omit it.

D: -; V: TRBV7-3; size: once; J: TRBJ2-7; DNA: TGTGCCAGCAGCCCCTCGAGCTCCTACGAGCAGTACTTC; CDR3: CASSPSSSYEQYF
D: -; V: TRBV11-3; size: -; J: TRBJ1-3; DNA: TGTGCCAGCAGCTTCCCCGGGTCTGGAAACACCATATATTTT; CDR3: CASSFPGSGNTIYF
D: -; V: TRBV10-1; size: -; J: TRBJ2-1; DNA: TGCGCCAGCAGTGAGTCGCAGGGGTACAATGAGCAGTTCTTC; CDR3: CASSESQGYNEQFF
D: -; V: TRBV2; size: -; J: TRBJ1-1; DNA: TGTGCCAGCAGCTTACGGGAACGCACTGAAGCTTTCTTT; CDR3: CASSLRERTEAFF
D: TRBD2; V: TRBV27; size: -; J: TRBJ2-1; DNA: TGTGCCAGCAGTTTCGGGACTAGCAATGAGCAGTTCTTC; CDR3: CASSFGTSNEQFF
D: -; V: TRBV20-1; size: -; J: TRBJ2-3; DNA: TGCAGTGCCGCCGTAGATACGCAGTATTTT; CDR3: CSAAVDTQYF
D: TRBD1; V: TRBV7-3; size: -; J: TRBJ1-1; DNA: TGTGCCAGCAGCCAGGCCGGGACAGGGGGGTCTGAAGCTTTCTTT; CDR3: CASSQAGTGGSEAFF
D: -; V: TRBV6-5; size: -; J: TRBJ2-3; DNA: TGTGCCAGCAGGACGGGTATAGCGGCAGATACGCAGTATTTT; CDR3: CASRTGIAADTQYF
D: TRBD2; V: TRBV11-3; size: -; J: TRBJ2-1; DNA: TGTGCCAGCAGCCCGGGGACTAGCGGGACCCATGAGCAGTTCTTC; CDR3: CASSPGTSGTHEQFF
D: -; V: TRBV19; size: -; J: TRBJ2-1; DNA: TGTGCCAGTAGTACTTCTTACCCGGACGGAGACAATGAGCAGTTCTTC; CDR3: CASSTSYPDGDNEQFF
D: -; V: TRBV7-2; size: -; J: TRBJ2-7; DNA: TGTGCCAGCAGCTTGCCAGGGCGGTACGAGCAGTACTTC; CDR3: CASSLPGRYEQYF
D: -; V: TRBV11-1; size: once; J: TRBJ2-5; DNA: TGTGCCAGCAGCTTAAACAGCGGGTGGGAGACCCAGTACTTC; CDR3: CASSLNSGWETQYF
D: -; V: TRBV19; size: -; J: TRBJ2-2; DNA: TGTGCCAGTAGTTTCATGAGCGGAGCTGGGGCCGGGGAGCTGTTTTTT; CDR3: CASSFMSGAGAGELFF
D: TRBD1; V: TRBV5-1; size: -; J: TRBJ2-7; DNA: TGCGCCAGCAGCGCCCGACAGGGGCTATACGAGCAGTACTTC; CDR3: CASSARQGLYEQYF
D: -; V: TRBV30; size: -; J: TRBJ1-5; DNA: TGTGCCTGGAGTCCGACAGCTAGCAATCAGCCCCAGCATTTT; CDR3: CAWSPTASNQPQHF
D: TRBD1; V: TRBV18; size: -; J: TRBJ2-3; DNA: TGTGCCAGCTCACCCACAGGGACAGGCCTCACAGATACGCAGTATTTT; CDR3: CASSPTGTGLTDTQYF
D: TRBD1; V: TRBV10-3; size: -; J: TRBJ2-2; DNA: TGTGCCATCAGTGAGTCGTCAGGGGGTAGAAACACCGGGGAGCTGTTTTTT; CDR3: CAISESSGGRNTGELFF
D: -; V: TRBV5-1; size: -; J: TRBJ2-7; DNA: TGCGCCAGCAGACCCGACAGCATCTCTTTATCCTACGAGCAGTACTTC; CDR3: CASRPDSISLSYEQYF
D: TRBD1; V: TRBV5-1; size: few; J: TRBJ2-7; DNA: TGCGCCAGCAGCTTGGCTGGGACAGGGAATTTATACGAGCAGTACTTC; CDR3: CASSLAGTGNLYEQYF
D: -; V: TRBV15; size: -; J: TRBJ2-3; DNA: TGTGCCACCAGCAGAGGGGGCTATCAGAGAAGCACAGATACGCAGTATTTT; CDR3: CATSRGGYQRSTDTQYF
D: TRBD2; V: TRBV9; size: few; J: TRBJ2-5; DNA: TGTGCCAGCAGCCTCACGACCGGGTTTAGCGGGGGAGGAGAGACCCAGTACTTC; CDR3: CASSLTTGFSGGGETQYF
D: -; V: TRBV7-2; size: -; J: TRBJ2-1; DNA: TGTGCCAGCAGCTCCGCTTTTGAGCAGTTCTTC; CDR3: CASSSAFEQFF
D: -; V: TRBV9; size: few; J: TRBJ1-4; DNA: TGTGCCAGCAGCCCGAAAAGGACAGATGCTCGTGAAAAACTGTTTTTT; CDR3: CASSPKRTDAREKLFF
D: -; V: TRBV15; size: once; J: TRBJ1-1; DNA: TGTGCCACCAGCAGAGAGATAGTGCAGGGAGGAACTGAAGCTTTCTTT; CDR3: CATSREIVQGGTEAFF
D: TRBD1; V: TRBV7-3; size: -; J: TRBJ1-1; DNA: TGTGCCAGCAGCTTAACGGGCGGACAGGGCAACACTGAAGCTTTCTTT; CDR3: CASSLTGGQGNTEAFF
D: TRBD2; V: TRBV12-5; size: -; J: TRBJ2-3; DNA: TGTGCTAGTGGTCCCGCTAGCGGGGGTATCGATACGCAGTATTTT; CDR3: CASGPASGGIDTQYF
D: -; V: TRBV30; size: -; J: TRBJ1-1; DNA: TGTGCCTGGAGGTACACTGGTGGTTGTTTCTTT; CDR3: CAWRYTGGCFF
D: TRBD2; V: TRBV5-1; size: -; J: TRBJ2-2; DNA: TGCGCCAGCAGCTTGCTACCGGGGATAGCCACCTCGGGGGGCACCGGGGAGCTGTTTTTT; CDR3: CASSLLPGIATSGGTGELFF
D: TRBD1; V: TRBV6-5; size: -; J: TRBJ1-4; DNA: TGTGCCAGCAGCACCGGACAGGGTGGAGAAAAACTGTTTTTT; CDR3: CASSTGQGGEKLFF
D: TRBD1; V: TRBV2; size: -; J: TRBJ1-2; DNA: TGTGCCAGCAGTGAGGGGACAGGTTATGGCTACACCTTC; CDR3: CASSEGTGYGYTF
D: TRBD1; V: TRBV27; size: -; J: TRBJ1-2; DNA: TGTGCCAGCAGACAAAACAGGGGGCAAGGTGGCTACACCTTC; CDR3: CASRQNRGQGGYTF
D: -; V: TRBV5-8; size: -; J: TRBJ2-2; DNA: TGTGCCAGCAGCTCGTGGGGGGCCGGGGAGCTGTTTTTT; CDR3: CASSSWGAGELFF
D: -; V: TRBV5-1; size: -; J: TRBJ2-5; DNA: TGCGCCAGCAGCTTGTACAGGGAAGAGACCCAGTACTTC; CDR3: CASSLYREETQYF
D: -; V: TRBV19; size: -; J: TRBJ2-1; DNA: TGTGCCAGTAGTACTCCCCTCAGGGGGAGGGGTGCGGGGGATGAGCAGTTCTTC; CDR3: CASSTPLRGRGAGDEQFF
D: -; V: TRBV7-9; size: medium-sized; J: TRBJ1-1; DNA: TGTGCCAGCAGCTTCGGGGGGCCTATGAACACTGAAGCTTTCTTT; CDR3: CASSFGGPMNTEAFF
D: -; V: TRBV2; size: -; J: TRBJ1-3; DNA: TGTGCCAGCAGTGAAGAGGGGGGCGTAGGAAACACCATATATTTT; CDR3: CASSEEGGVGNTIYF
D: -; V: TRBV9; size: -; J: TRBJ2-2; DNA: TGTGCCAGCAGCCCGACGGGTAGAGATCGGCTGTTTTTT; CDR3: CASSPTGRDRLFF
D: -; V: TRBV11-2; size: -; J: TRBJ2-5; DNA: TGTGCCAGCAGCTTAACCCGGGATTCGGAGACCCAGTACTTC; CDR3: CASSLTRDSETQYF
D: -; V: TRBV30; size: once; J: TRBJ1-4; DNA: TGTGCCTGGAGTGTAGGGCTCTATCGGACGACTAATGAAAAACTGTTTTTT; CDR3: CAWSVGLYRTTNEKLFF
D: TRBD1; V: TRBV2; size: -; J: TRBJ1-4; DNA: TGTGCCAGCAGTACCAATACAGGGGTTCCCGAAAAACTGTTTTTT; CDR3: CASSTNTGVPEKLFF
D: -; V: TRBV21-1; size: -; J: TRBJ1-1; DNA: TGTGCCAGCAGCAAGGGGGGGGATAACACTGAAGCTTTCTTT; CDR3: CASSKGGDNTEAFF
D: -; V: TRBV6-5; size: -; J: TRBJ1-4; DNA: TGTGCCAGCAGTCCTCCGGGGGCTAATGAAAAACTGTTTTTT; CDR3: CASSPPGANEKLFF
D: -; V: TRBV28; size: -; J: TRBJ1-2; DNA: TGTGCCAGCAGTCCAGGGGCCTACTATGGCTACACCTTC; CDR3: CASSPGAYYGYTF